Here is one T cell receptor beta chain with its context. In the original processing: Nucleated cell number was recorded as an estimate derived from reference gene primer amplification. The table came from immunoSEQ multiplex PCR; TCRdb's copy has only in-frame clones and leaves some out. V, J and clone size were drawn from that table, and D and trimming were deduced from the DNA. The sample lists about 90,000 clones; around four fifths were seen once. The data originate from a study of blood T cell repertoires in COVID-19. Study as a whole: Material from acute and convalescent COVID-19 was sourced from the United States, Italy and Spain. PBMCs, B-cell-depleted T cells, or T cells provided the cDNA or gDNA that made up the material.

Trimming shortened V by 0 bases and J by 4 bases, and 7 bases separated the two germline ends. CDR1 and CDR2 from the germline V gene are SEHNR and FQNEAQ (reference sequence). This CDR3 has 14 amino acids. The clonotype comes from a man aged 45 to 65 with acute or convalescent COVID-19. The chain links TRBV7-9 to TRBJ2-1; possible D gene TRBD2, 5 bases. Sequencing was performed on peripheral blood. CDR3 bases: TGTGCCAGCAGCTTAGCCGGGAATTACAATGAGCAGTTCTTC. Encoded protein: CASSLAGNYNEQFF.